The 17 T cell receptor beta chains below come from one sample, sequenced in a study of cytomegalovirus exposure and HLA in healthy donors. Primers for the PCR totalled 60 Vbeta and 13 Jbeta. Data came from immunoSEQ multiplex PCR; TCRdb stores just in-frame clones and leaves some out. In the table there are about 160,000 clones, over 70% of which are singletons. Sequencing used PBMCs. These receptors were taken from a young man in good health and CMV-seronegative.

V is TRBV9 and J is TRBJ1-1, with a tentative D call TRBD1 (6 bases). CDR1 is SGDLS and CDR2 is YYNGEE in the germline V gene. CDR3 length equals 17 residues. The V and J ends lost 1 base and 5 bases respectively, with 21 bases between them. CDR3 DNA sequence: TGTGCCAGCAGCGTAATGCCCGGGGGGCGGGAGGATACTGAAGCTTTCTTT. Residues: CASSVMPGGREDTEAFF. Variable domain in full (rest from reference TRBV9 and TRBJ1-1): DSGVTQTPKHLITATGQRVTLRCSPRSGDLSVYWYQQSLDQGLQFLIQYYNGEERAKGNILERFSAQQFPDLHSELNLSSLELGDSALYFCASSVMPGGREDTEAFFGQGTRLTVV.

Notes on this clone: Mismatch with germline at one junction end may stem from a read error. V usage is TRBV7-9 and J usage is TRBJ2-2, with a tentative D call TRBD2 (6 bases). Germline-derived CDR1 and CDR2 are SEHNR and FQNEAQ (reference sequence). This CDR3 spans 15 amino acids. The CDR3 is CSSSLVPAGPGELFF. As DNA, the CDR3 is TGTTCCAGCAGCTTGGTCCCAGCGGGCCCCGGGGAGCTGTTTTTT.

This chain links TRBV20-1 with TRBJ1-3; unclear D gene. Trimming removed 3 bases from V and 4 bases from J, with 4 bases in between. Germline CDR1 DFQATT, CDR2 SNEGSKA (reference sequence). The CDR3 totals 11 residues. The CDR3 sequence is CSASTGNTIYF. CDR3 DNA sequence: TGCAGTGCTAGTACAGGAAACACCATATATTTT.

The rearrangement uses TRBV30 and TRBJ2-2; 13 positions match TRBD2. The germline CDR1 and CDR2 sequences are GTSNPN and SVGIG (reference sequence). The J segment lost 4 bases and the V segment lost 3 bases, leaving 5 bases of the junction unmatched. The CDR3 is made up of 16 amino acids. The CDR3 DNA follows: TGTGCCTGGAGAGGACTAGCGGGAGCGGCCACCGGGGAGCTGTTTTTT. It yields the protein CAWRGLAGAATGELFF.

The chain couples TRBV4-1 to TRBJ2-7; TRBD1 agrees at 7 bases. The CDR3 consists of 14 residues. With V trimmed by 4 bases and J by 1 base, 4 bases remained unmatched. From germline, CDR1 is MGHRA and CDR2 YSYEKL. CDR3 DNA: TGCGCCAGCAGCCCCTTGACAGGGTCCTACGAGCAGTACTTC. It yields the protein CASSPLTGSYEQYF.

The CDR3 region is CATSRDHIAGVGYTF. CDR3 sequence (DNA): TGTGCCACCAGCAGAGATCACATTGCGGGGGTTGGCTACACCTTC. The rearrangement links TRBV15 to TRBJ1-2; tentative D call: TRBD1 (5 bases). V lost 0 bases and J 7 bases, leaving 15 bases between the germline ends. Germline V gene sequence: CDR1 LNHNV, CDR2 YYDKDF (reference sequence). The CDR3 totals 15 residues. Using reference TRBV15 and TRBJ1-2 for the parts outside the CDR3, the full variable domain is DAMVIQNPRYQVTQFGKPVTLSCSQTLNHNVMYWYQQKSSQAPKLLFHYYDKDFNNEADTPDNFQSRRPNTSFCFLDIRSPGLGDTAMYLCATSRDHIAGVGYTFGSGTRLTVV.

The chain employs TRBV15 and TRBJ1-2; D is perhaps TRBD1 (5 bases). V dropped 8 bases and J dropped 4 bases, with 14 bases sitting between them. From germline, CDR1 is LNHNV and CDR2 YYDKDF (reference sequence). This CDR3 comprises 13 residues. CDR3 DNA: TGTGCCACCTCCGACAGTGCCAGCTATGGCTACACCTTC. This codes for CATSDSASYGYTF.

The genes are TRBV10-3 and TRBJ1-1, with 7 nucleotides matching TRBD1. The CDR3 sequence is 13 residues long. V gave up 6 bases and J gave up 8 bases; unmatched junction bases: 9. Germline V lookup: CDR1 ENHRY, CDR2 SYGVKD. The CDR3 sequence is CAIRETGEEEAFF. As DNA, the CDR3 is TGTGCCATCAGGGAAACAGGGGAGGAGGAAGCTTTCTTT.

The V and J genes are TRBV28 and TRBJ2-7; 7 bases are shared with TRBD2. Germline V gene data show CDR1 as MDHEN and CDR2 as SYDVKM. The length of the CDR3 is 15 residues. With 3 bases clipped from V and 3 bases from J, the junction kept 8 bases outside the gene matches. The CDR3 region is CASSLSRGRSYEQYF. The CDR3 bases are TGTGCCAGCAGTTTGTCCCGCGGGAGAAGCTACGAGCAGTACTTC.

V gene TRBV28 combines with J gene TRBJ2-2; D gene ambiguous. V gave up 6 bases and J gave up 5 bases, with 10 bases separating them. The CDR3 sequence is 13 residues long. Looked up from germline, CDR1 is MDHEN and CDR2 is SYDVKM. In DNA form, the CDR3 reads TGTGCCAGCAGCCTACTAAGGACCGGGGAGCTGTTTTTT. Its protein is CASSLLRTGELFF.

This clone was observed once. The V gene is TRBV27, the J gene TRBJ2-7; D remains unclear. The CDR3 consists of 13 residues. Trimming stripped 1 base from V and 1 base from J, with 5 bases between. Per the germline V gene, CDR1 is MNHEY and CDR2 is SMNVEV (reference sequence). In DNA form, the CDR3 reads TGTGCCAGCAGTTTATGGCAGTCCTACGAGCAGTACTTC. Protein product: CASSLWQSYEQYF.

The chain carries TRBV28 and TRBJ2-1, with a weak D call TRBD1 (6 bases). The germline gives CDR1 MDHEN, CDR2 SYDVKM. This CDR3 contains 15 residues. V gave up 2 bases and J gave up 7 bases, with 15 bases separating them. The CDR3 DNA reads TGTGCCAGCAGTTTAGGGACACGATCTACAAATGAGCAGTTCTTC. Translating it yields CASSLGTRSTNEQFF.

CDR3 in DNA: TGTGCCAGCAGCTTCCGGGACAGGGAGTACAATGAGCAGTTCTTC. This encodes CASSFRDREYNEQFF. The gene calls are TRBV7-9 and TRBJ2-1, with 9 nucleotides matching TRBD1. The CDR3 is 15 residues long. The V gene's germline CDR1 is SEHNR and CDR2 FQNEAQ (reference sequence). Unmatched junction bases numbered 4, after V lost 3 bases and J lost 4 bases.

V is TRBV9 and J is TRBJ2-3; maybe TRBD1 (5 bases). The V end lost 3 bases, the J end lost 4 bases, and 9 bases lay between the germline ends. Germline V gene lookup returns CDR1 SGDLS and CDR2 YYNGEE. The CDR3 covers 13 residues. CDR3 in amino acids: CASSGGRADTQYF. The CDR3 nucleotides are TGTGCCAGCAGCGGGGGCAGGGCAGATACGCAGTATTTT.

V and J are TRBV6-6 and TRBJ1-6; TRBD1 agrees at 9 bases. The junction had 6 bases not matched to a gene; V was cut back by 5 bases and J by 10 bases. The CDR3 loop spans 14 amino acids. Per germline, CDR1 MNHNY and CDR2 SVGAGI (reference sequence). CDR3 nucleotide sequence: TGTGCCAGCAGTGCCCGGGACAGGGTGTCACCCCTCCACTTT. This translates into CASSARDRVSPLHF.

The chain recombines TRBV11-2 with TRBJ2-1; TRBD2 is a possible D gene (5 bases). In germline, CDR1 is SGHAT, CDR2 FQNNGV. This CDR3 contains 15 residues. Trimming left V 5 bases short and J 5 bases short, with 16 bases between. The CDR3 reads CASSPVIGRNNEQFF. The CDR3 DNA reads as TGTGCCAGCAGCCCAGTTATAGGGAGAAACAATGAGCAGTTCTTC. The full variable domain, in which reference TRBV11-2 and TRBJ2-1 provide the parts outside the CDR3, is EAGVAQSPRYKIIEKRQSVAFWCNPISGHATLYWYQQILGQGPKLLIQFQNNGVVDDSQLPKDRFSAERLKGVDSTLKIQPAKLEDSAVYLCASSPVIGRNNEQFFGPGTRLTVL.

This chain uses TRBV7-6 with TRBJ2-7, with TRBD2 matching over 10 bases. In germline, CDR1 is SGHVS, CDR2 FNYEAQ. CDR3 length equals 15 residues. V gave up 5 bases and J gave up 6 bases; unmatched junction bases: 10. The CDR3 spells CASSPRLAGAREQYF. The CDR3 DNA reads as TGTGCCAGCAGCCCCCGCCTAGCGGGAGCGCGCGAGCAGTACTTC.